The 25 T cell receptor beta chains below were found in one sample sequenced in a study of PD-L1 blockade in urothelial cancer (dated by TCRdb to 2016 to 2017). Library construction relied on the immunoSEQ multiplex PCR assay. Not all clones reach the TCRdb copy of this immuneACCESS table, which keeps in-frame sequences only. Checked studies attribute under half of the gap to unresolved V genes and leave the rest unexplained. In all, the sample holds 100,000 to 150,000 clones, and about 82% of those were seen once. The top ten clones comprise 2.4% of the sample. The time point tag for this specimen amounts to: peripheral blood 6 weeks after treatment start. The material was PBMCs, obtained around atezolizumab (anti-PD-L1) treatment. These receptors were taken from a man aged 50 to 60 with urothelial cancer.

J is TRBJ2-1 and V is TRBV7-3; D perhaps matches TRBD1 (6 bases). This CDR3 comprises 17 residues. Germline V CDR1 and CDR2: SGHTA, FQGTGA. V was shortened by 0 bases and J by 4 bases, with 16 bases between the two germline ends. For the CDR3, the DNA is TGTGCCAGCAGCTTAACGGCGGTAGAAGACAGGTACAATGAGCAGTTCTTC. Residues: CASSLTAVEDRYNEQFF.

Only a few counts were recorded for this clone. The chain carries TRBV7-9 and TRBJ2-5, with TRBD2 matching 13 bases. J was trimmed by 4 bases and V by 5 bases; bases with no gene match: 10. CDR3 size: 17 residues. Germline loops: CDR1 SEHNR, CDR2 FQNEAQ (reference sequence). CDR3 nucleotide sequence: TGTGCCAGCAGCCTTGGACTAGCGGGAGCCCGGGCAGAGACCCAGTACTTC. Its protein is CASSLGLAGARAETQYF.

This clone was detected only once. This sequence joins TRBV5-5 and TRBJ2-2; 9 bases agree with TRBD2. V shed 4 bases, J shed 4 bases, and the junction held 8 bases outside the gene matches. The CDR3 is 16 residues long. From germline, CDR1 is SGHKS and CDR2 YYEKEE (reference sequence). CDR3 DNA sequence: TGTGCCAGCAGCGGTACTAGCGGGTCGGTCACCGGGGAGCTGTTTTTT. Translation gives CASSGTSGSVTGELFF.

This clone was detected a few times. The gene calls are TRBV7-8 and TRBJ2-1; D call uncertain. The CDR3 length is 13 residues. Germline loops: CDR1 SGHVS, CDR2 FQNEAQ. V shed 0 bases and J shed 8 bases, with 8 bases lying between them. In nucleotides, the CDR3 is TGTGCCAGCAGCTTAGCGCGTGTCGATGAGCAGTTCTTC. This encodes CASSLARVDEQFF.

The chain links TRBV5-1 to TRBJ2-2; D may be TRBD2 (6 bases). The germline V gene has CDR1 SGHRS and CDR2 YFSETQ. V was clipped by 4 bases and J by 6 bases, with 10 bases between them. The CDR3 is 13 amino acids. The chain's CDR3 is CASSALAPGELFF. CDR3 in DNA: TGCGCCAGCAGCGCACTAGCCCCCGGGGAGCTGTTTTTT.

The CDR3 nucleotides are TGTGCCAGCAGCTTATGGACAGGGGGCATGGATACGCAGTATTTT. Translation: CASSLWTGGMDTQYF. V usage is TRBV7-6 and J usage is TRBJ2-3, with TRBD1 matching over 11 bases. CDR3 length: 15 amino acids. CDR1 is SGHVS and CDR2 is FNYEAQ in the germline V gene. V lost 2 bases to trimming and J lost 6 bases; unmatched junction nucleotides: 4.

For the CDR3, the DNA is TGTGCCAGCTCACCTAGCGGACAGGTCTACTACAATGAGCAGTTCTTC. Its translation: CASSPSGQVYYNEQFF. V usage is TRBV18 and J usage is TRBJ2-1, with D possibly being TRBD1 (7 bases). Germline V gene lookup returns CDR1 KGHSH and CDR2 LQKENI. Trimming removed 3 bases at V and 3 bases at J, with 15 bases between. The CDR3 is 16 residues long.

The rearrangement uses TRBV6-1 and TRBJ1-1; 8 nucleotides match TRBD1. Germline lookup yields CDR1 MNHNS and CDR2 SASEGT. With V trimmed by 7 bases and J by 5 bases, 9 bases remained unmatched. The CDR3 is 14 residues long. CDR3 DNA sequence: TGTGCCAGCACCCTAACAGGGGGGAAGACTGAAGCTTTCTTT. The encoded protein is CASTLTGGKTEAFF.

The V and J genes are TRBV28 and TRBJ1-2, with D perhaps TRBD1 (6 bases). From germline, CDR1 is MDHEN and CDR2 SYDVKM. This CDR3 has 14 amino acids. The V end lost 7 bases, the J end lost 3 bases, and 15 bases lay between the germline ends. CDR3 nucleotide sequence: TGTGCCAGCACACATACAGGGAATGACTATGGCTACACCTTC. This codes for CASTHTGNDYGYTF.

The rearrangement joins TRBV4-1 to TRBJ1-6; 9 bases are a match to TRBD1. Germline trimming cut 3 bases from V and 5 bases from J; bases unmatched to any gene: 5. Germline-derived CDR1 and CDR2 are MGHRA and YSYEKL. The CDR3 loop spans 16 amino acids. The CDR3 loop is CASSQGQGANNSPLHF. The CDR3 DNA reads as TGCGCCAGCAGCCAGGGACAGGGTGCGAATAATTCACCCCTCCACTTT.

This chain uses TRBV28 with TRBJ2-7; D remains ambiguous. The CDR3 covers 12 residues. With 6 bases removed from V and 2 bases from J, the gap between germline ends came to 8 bases. CDR1 is MDHEN and CDR2 is SYDVKM in the germline V gene. Written as DNA, the CDR3 is TGTGCCAGCAGCGACTCGACCTACGAGCAGTACTTC. Translated, it gives CASSDSTYEQYF.

The chain couples TRBV28 to TRBJ2-7; 10 bases map to TRBD2. Trimming at V came to 1 base and at J to 1 base, leaving 10 bases not matched to a gene. This CDR3 is built from 18 residues. Germline V gene lookup returns CDR1 MDHEN and CDR2 SYDVKM. Written as DNA, the CDR3 is TGTGCCAGCAGTTTATTACCAGGTAGCGGGAGGAATTCCTACGAGCAGTACTTC. Amino acid sequence: CASSLLPGSGRNSYEQYF.

This chain links TRBV20-1 with TRBJ2-7; D call uncertain. Germline V gene data show CDR1 as DFQATT and CDR2 as SNEGSKA (reference sequence). Trimming removed 6 bases at V and 3 bases at J, with 9 bases between. The CDR3 totals 11 residues. The CDR3 DNA follows: TGCAGTGCCCGAGAGGTCTACGAGCAGTACTTC. This encodes CSAREVYEQYF.

Only a few counts were recorded for this clone. The rearrangement links TRBV18 to TRBJ1-1; D might be TRBD1 (6 bases). Per the germline V gene, CDR1 is KGHSH and CDR2 is LQKENI. V lost 0 bases to trimming and J lost 11 bases, with 16 bases between them. The CDR3 sequence is 14 residues long. The CDR3 coding sequence is TGTGCCAGCTCACCACCGATGGGGGACAAGGAGGCTTTCTTT. Translating it yields CASSPPMGDKEAFF.

The chain is built from TRBV6-6 and TRBJ2-7; no firm D call. Germline values: CDR1 MNHNY, CDR2 SVGAGI (reference sequence). The CDR3 covers 12 residues. Trimming removed 4 bases at V and 4 bases at J, with 8 bases between. In nucleotides, the CDR3 is TGTGCCAGCAGTTCGAGAGATTACGAGCAGTACTTC. Its protein is CASSSRDYEQYF.

This chain connects TRBV5-4 to TRBJ2-5; 9 bases fit TRBD2. The CDR3 is 14 residues long. V gave up 2 bases and J gave up 4 bases; unmatched junction bases: 3. Germline CDR1 is SGHNT and CDR2 is YYREEE (reference sequence). The CDR3, as DNA: TGTGCCAGCAGCTTAGCGGGAGGCCCAGAGACCCAGTACTTC. Amino acid sequence: CASSLAGGPETQYF.

The rearrangement links TRBV10-2 to TRBJ1-4, with D tentatively TRBD1 (5 bases). V lost 6 bases, J lost 8 bases, and 13 bases lay in between. In germline, CDR1 is WSHSY, CDR2 SAAADI. This CDR3 spans 13 amino acids. In DNA, the CDR3 is TGCGCCAGCAGGACACAGGTTGGGGAAAAACTGTTTTTT. Amino acid sequence: CASRTQVGEKLFF.

This chain connects TRBV5-4 to TRBJ1-2; 8 bases map to TRBD1. The V segment lost 0 bases and the J segment 3 bases; nucleotides outside the gene matches: 19. CDR3 length: 20 amino acids. CDR1 SGHNT and CDR2 YYREEE come from the germline V gene (reference sequence). The CDR3, as DNA: TGTGCCAGCAGCTTGGGTGCTATCGGGACAGGTGGGGTGGTCGACTATGGCTACACCTTC. It is translated as CASSLGAIGTGGVVDYGYTF. The full variable domain, rest sourced from reference TRBV5-4 and TRBJ1-2, is ETGVTQSPTHLIKTRGQQVTLRCSSQSGHNTVSWYQQALGQGPQFIFQYYREEENGRGNFPPRFSGLQFPNYSSELNVNALELDDSALYLCASSLGAIGTGGVVDYGYTFGSGTRLTVV.

The chain recombines TRBV9 with TRBJ2-7, with TRBD2 identical over 8 bases. This CDR3 is built from 13 residues. Germline-derived CDR1 and CDR2 are SGDLS and YYNGEE. V was clipped by 1 base and J by 7 bases; unmatched bases: 4. This CDR3 is CASSVIAGREQYF. In DNA, the CDR3 is TGTGCCAGCAGCGTAATAGCGGGGAGGGAGCAGTACTTC.

The chain uses TRBV2 and TRBJ2-6; weak D call: TRBD1 (5 bases). Trimming shortened V by 6 bases and J by 1 base, and 13 bases separated the two germline ends. Germline lookup yields CDR1 SNHLY and CDR2 FYNNEI. This CDR3 is 16 amino acids long. This CDR3 is CASRSAGNSGANVLTF. CDR3 in DNA: TGTGCCAGCAGAAGCGCAGGGAATTCTGGGGCCAACGTCCTGACTTTC.

The genes are TRBV5-4 and TRBJ2-7; 7 nucleotides match TRBD2. This CDR3 has 16 amino acids. In germline, CDR1 is SGHNT, CDR2 YYREEE (reference sequence). After removal of 4 bases from V and 2 bases from J, the junction contained 12 bases not matched to a gene. CDR3 DNA sequence: TGTGCCAGCAGCCCGAACTCAGGGAGGGGCCCCTACGAGCAGTACTTC. Protein product: CASSPNSGRGPYEQYF.

This clone was counted only a few times. This rearrangement joins TRBV2 to TRBJ1-1, with a weak D call TRBD1 (6 bases). Between the trimmed V and J ends, which lost 7 bases and 1 base, there was a span of 16 bases. The CDR3 sequence is 15 residues long. CDR1 is SNHLY, CDR2 FYNNEI, per germline. The CDR3 DNA sequence: TGTGCCAGCATTGGGGGGGCTTTCACGAACACTGAAGCTTTCTTT. Residues: CASIGGAFTNTEAFF. Variable domain in full (rest from reference TRBV2 and TRBJ1-1): EPEVTQTPSHQVTQMGQEVILRCVPISNHLYFYWYRQILGQKVEFLVSFYNNEISEKSEIFDDQFSVERPDGSNFTLKIRSTKLEDSAMYFCASIGGAFTNTEAFFGQGTRLTVV.

The gene calls are TRBV7-8 and TRBJ2-2, with 7 bases matching TRBD2. The CDR3 is made up of 15 amino acids. The germline V gene has CDR1 SGHVS and CDR2 FQNEAQ. The V gene end was trimmed by 3 bases and the J gene end by 1 base; junction bases not matched to a gene: 2. Here the CDR3 DNA reads TGTGCCAGCAGCTTTAGCGGGCTGAACACCGGGGAGCTGTTTTTT. As protein: CASSFSGLNTGELFF.

V gene TRBV13 combines with J gene TRBJ2-6; the match to TRBD1 covers 7 bases. Germline CDR1 and CDR2: PRHDT and FYEKMQ (reference sequence). Trimming removed 5 bases from V and 1 base from J; junction bases left unmatched: 14. The CDR3 extends over 19 amino acids. CDR3 coding DNA: TGTGCCAGCAGCCAGAGGACAGGAACTGTGTTATCTGGGGCCAACGTCCTGACTTTC. Protein: CASSQRTGTVLSGANVLTF.

The chain couples TRBV7-2 to TRBJ2-5, with D possibly TRBD2 on 6 matching bases. CDR1 and CDR2 (germline): SGHTA, FQGNSA. The CDR3 is 14 amino acids. The V end was cut by 5 bases, the J end by 3 bases, with 13 bases between. CDR3 DNA sequence: TGTGCCAGCAGCCAGTGGGCGGGAAAAGAGACCCAGTACTTC. Translation gives CASSQWAGKETQYF.